This passage covers 30 T cell receptor beta chains from one sample sequenced in a study of T cell responses to AZD1222 COVID-19 vaccine. Measured with immunoSEQ multiplex PCR; TCRdb has only the in-frame clones, and not every one. The table includes about 140,000 clones, approximately 86% detected once. The sample in question was peripheral blood, obtained 28 days after the second AZD1222 dose. Source of these receptors: an adult who received the AZD1222 COVID-19 vaccine.

This clone came up many times. This chain joins TRBV19 and TRBJ1-5; D ambiguous. Trimming cost V 3 bases and J 5 bases, with 11 bases left between them. The germline V gene has CDR1 LNHDA and CDR2 SQIVND (reference sequence). The CDR3 runs 14 residues. CDR3 DNA sequence: TGTGCCAGTAGTATCTTGGGATATTATCAGCCCCAGCATTTT. This gives the protein CASSILGYYQPQHF.

The V call is TRBV16, the J call TRBJ2-5; D is possibly TRBD1 or TRBD2 (5 bases each). The CDR3 covers 14 residues. The germline V gene has CDR1 KGHSY and CDR2 FQNENV. The V end lost 7 bases, the J end lost 5 bases, and 17 bases lay between the germline ends. The CDR3 region has the DNA TGTGCCAGCACCGACAAGGGACCGTCTGAGACCCAGTACTTC. This gives the protein CASTDKGPSETQYF.

Concerning this clone: One junction end does not reproduce the germline sequence, and a read error may be involved. The chain joins TRBV7-9 to TRBJ1-2; maybe TRBD1 (6 bases). CDR3 length equals 11 residues. Germline V gives CDR1 SEHNR, CDR2 FQNEAQ (reference sequence). The CDR3 sequence: CASSLGSGVVF. For the CDR3, the DNA is TGTGCCAGCAGCTTAGGTTCAGGGGTAGTCTTC.

The chain uses TRBV19 and TRBJ2-6, with 10 positions matching TRBD1. V was clipped by 9 bases and J by 2 bases; unmatched bases: 4. Germline V gene sequence: CDR1 LNHDA, CDR2 SQIVND (reference sequence). The CDR3 runs to 15 residues. CDR3 sequence: CASRQGAAGANVLTF. In DNA, the CDR3 is TGTGCCAGCAGACAGGGGGCGGCTGGGGCCAACGTCCTGACTTTC. The full variable domain, rest sourced from reference TRBV19 and TRBJ2-6, is DGGITQSPKYLFRKEGQNVTLSCEQNLNHDAMYWYRQDPGQGLRLIYYSQIVNDFQKGDIAEGYSVSREKKESFPLTVTSAQKNPTAFYLCASRQGAAGANVLTFGAGSRLTVL.

CDR3 nucleotide sequence: TGTGCCACCAGTGATTCTCCTACGGGACTAGCCGATACGCAGTATTTT. Protein sequence: CATSDSPTGLADTQYF. This chain uses TRBV24-1 with TRBJ2-3, with 9 positions matching TRBD2. Per germline, CDR1 KGHDR and CDR2 SFDVKD. The CDR3 totals 16 residues. V trimming: 2 bases; J trimming: 6 bases; junction bases outside the gene matches: 8.

The chain has TRBV6-5 and TRBJ2-2; D not certain. The CDR3 is 13 amino acids. Germline CDR1 reads MNHEY; CDR2 reads SVGAGI. V was cut by 0 bases and J by 5 bases, with 4 bases left in between. The CDR3 DNA reads as TGTGCCAGCAGTTACTCAAGGACCGGGGAGCTGTTTTTT. Translation: CASSYSRTGELFF.

The chain recombines TRBV25-1 with TRBJ1-2; possibly TRBD1 for D (5 bases). Germline assignment: CDR1 MGHDK and CDR2 SYGVNS. Between the trimmed V and J ends, which lost 1 base and 5 bases, there was a span of 8 bases. This CDR3 region has 13 residues. The CDR3 loop reads CASSESWGYGYTF. The CDR3 DNA is TGTGCCAGCAGTGAATCGTGGGGGTATGGCTACACCTTC.

The chain joins TRBV19 to TRBJ1-5, with TRBD1 as a possible D gene (6 bases). This CDR3 has 15 residues. The germline V gene encodes CDR1 LNHDA and CDR2 SQIVND (reference sequence). The V and J ends lost 2 bases and 7 bases respectively, with 15 bases between them. Here the CDR3 reads CASSILDSLSQPQHF. The CDR3 nucleotides are TGTGCCAGTAGTATACTGGACAGCCTGTCGCAGCCCCAGCATTTT.

This chain links TRBV7-2 with TRBJ2-3, with D possibly being TRBD1 or TRBD2 (6 bases each). The CDR3 is made up of 15 amino acids. Trimming took off 1 base at V and 3 bases at J, with 11 bases between the two ends. Per the germline V gene, CDR1 is SGHTA and CDR2 is FQGNSA. The CDR3 DNA reads TGTGCCAGCAGCTTAGGGGGGGCGGGGACAGATACGCAGTATTTT. It codes for CASSLGGAGTDTQYF.

V gene TRBV19 combines with J gene TRBJ2-6; no reliable D call. Germline-derived CDR1 and CDR2 are LNHDA and SQIVND (reference sequence). The V end lost 4 bases, the J end lost 0 bases, and 10 bases lay between the germline ends. This CDR3 region has 16 residues. CDR3 amino acids: CASSKGPSSGANVLTF. CDR3 bases: TGTGCCAGTAGTAAGGGTCCCAGCTCTGGGGCCAACGTCCTGACTTTC.

This rearrangement joins TRBV10-2 to TRBJ1-1; 10 nucleotides agree with TRBD1. With 6 bases clipped from V and 11 bases from J, the junction kept 0 bases outside the gene matches. The germline V gene has CDR1 WSHSY and CDR2 SAAADI. The CDR3 is made up of 10 amino acids. CDR3 sequence (DNA): TGCGCCAGCAGGGGACAGGGGGCTTTCTTT. Protein product: CASRGQGAFF.

The CDR3 DNA reads TGTGCCAGCAACGGACTAGCGGGAGGATATACGCAGTATTTT. It is translated as CASNGLAGGYTQYF. The rearrangement links TRBV7-2 to TRBJ2-3; 14 positions agree with TRBD2. Germline V CDR1 and CDR2: SGHTA, FQGNSA. With V trimmed by 7 bases and J by 7 bases, 4 bases remained unmatched. The CDR3 sequence is 14 residues long.

V is TRBV30 and J is TRBJ2-7; 9 nucleotides match TRBD1. V gave up 5 bases and J gave up 5 bases; unmatched junction bases: 7. The length of the CDR3 is 13 residues. Germline lookup yields CDR1 GTSNPN and CDR2 SVGIG (reference sequence). CDR3: CAWAGDRVNEQYF. The CDR3 DNA reads TGTGCCTGGGCTGGGGACAGGGTAAACGAGCAGTACTTC.

The V and J genes are TRBV5-1 and TRBJ2-1; 7 bases map to TRBD2. CDR3 size: 17 residues. J gave up 2 bases and V 1 base, and 9 bases lay outside the gene matches. Germline-derived CDR1 and CDR2 are SGHRS and YFSETQ. The CDR3 is CASSLQMSGATYNEQFF. In nucleotides, the CDR3 is TGCGCCAGCAGCTTGCAGATGAGCGGGGCCACCTACAATGAGCAGTTCTTC.

The chain has TRBV7-2 and TRBJ2-1; TRBD2 aligns across 9 bases. CDR3 length: 18 residues. V dropped 6 bases and J dropped 7; count of bases not matched to a gene: 19. Germline CDR1 reads SGHTA; CDR2 reads FQGNSA. The CDR3 spells CASRAELAGFYGRNEQFF. The CDR3 nucleotides are TGTGCCAGCAGGGCGGAACTAGCGGGTTTTTACGGGAGGAATGAGCAGTTCTTC.

The rearrangement joins TRBV11-2 to TRBJ2-5; 15 bases are a match to TRBD2. Germline lookup yields CDR1 SGHAT and CDR2 FQNNGV. V lost 4 bases to trimming and J lost 5 bases; unmatched junction nucleotides: 8. This CDR3 is built from 17 residues. As DNA, the CDR3 is TGTGCCAGCAGCTCCGGACTAGCGGGGGGGACCTGGGAGACCCAGTACTTC. Amino acids: CASSSGLAGGTWETQYF.

CDR3 sequence (DNA): TGCGCCAGCAGCCCTGTCGGTCCAAACTACAATGAGCAGTTCTTC. This encodes CASSPVGPNYNEQFF. V gene TRBV5-1 combines with J gene TRBJ2-1; unclear D gene. The V gene's germline CDR1 is SGHRS and CDR2 YFSETQ. V gave up 4 bases and J gave up 3 bases, with 14 bases separating them. The CDR3 totals 15 residues.

The chain links TRBV5-1 to TRBJ2-3; 13 nucleotides match TRBD2. This CDR3 has 17 amino acids. Trimming cost V 4 bases and J 7 bases; bases outside gene matches: 12. Germline lookup yields CDR1 SGHRS and CDR2 YFSETQ. DNA of the CDR3: TGCGCCAGCAGCCCCCTCGGGACTAGCGGGACAATAAATACGCAGTATTTT. This translates into CASSPLGTSGTINTQYF.

The chain employs TRBV29-1 and TRBJ1-1; D is ambiguous. The CDR3 has 13 residues. Germline CDR1 is SQVTM and CDR2 is ANQGSEA. The V end lost 8 bases, the J end lost 1 base, and 14 bases lay between the germline ends. DNA of the CDR3: TGCAGCCCCGTCATGGAGGGGAACACTGAAGCTTTCTTT. It translates to CSPVMEGNTEAFF. The full variable domain, its missing parts supplied by reference TRBV29-1 and TRBJ1-1, is SAVISQKPSRDICQRGTSLTIQCQVDSQVTMMFWYRQQPGQSLTLIATANQGSEATYESGFVIDKFPISRPNLTFSTLTVSNMSPEDSSIYLCSPVMEGNTEAFFGQGTRLTVV.

This chain connects TRBV12-3 or TRBV12-4 to TRBJ2-7; TRBD2 is a possible D gene (5 bases). CDR3 length equals 13 residues. Trimming removed 6 bases at V and 0 bases at J, with 9 bases between. CDR3 DNA sequence: TGTGCCAGCAGCAGCGGATACTCCTACGAGCAGTACTTC. This sequence encodes CASSSGYSYEQYF.

The J gene is TRBJ1-1, the V gene TRBV27; no definite D call. The V and J ends lost 6 bases and 4 bases respectively, with 12 bases between them. Germline V gene lookup returns CDR1 MNHEY and CDR2 SMNVEV (reference sequence). CDR3 size: 13 residues. DNA for the CDR3: TGTGCCAGCAGCCCAAAACGGGGCACTGAAGCTTTCTTT. Its protein product is CASSPKRGTEAFF.

The V call is TRBV6-5, the J call TRBJ1-6; no clear D gene. This CDR3 contains 14 residues. Trimming pared 6 bases from V and 5 bases from J, leaving 11 bases between. CDR1 and CDR2 (germline): MNHEY, SVGAGI. The CDR3, as DNA: TGTGCCAGCAGGGTCGCGGGGAATAATTCACCCCTCCACTTT. It yields the protein CASRVAGNNSPLHF.

The J gene is TRBJ2-7, the V gene TRBV6-5, with 9 bases identical to TRBD2. This CDR3 is 15 amino acids long. The ends lost 2 bases at V and 2 bases at J; junction bases unmatched: 4. Germline V gene data show CDR1 as MNHEY and CDR2 as SVGAGI. CDR3 nucleotide sequence: TGTGCCAGCAGTTACGCCAGCGGGGGGACCTACGAGCAGTACTTC. It codes for CASSYASGGTYEQYF.

A few counts support this clone. The chain is built from TRBV11-2 and TRBJ2-3; TRBD1 aligns across 8 bases. The junction had 2 bases not matched to a gene; V was cut back by 2 bases and J by 4 bases. This CDR3 is built from 14 residues. The germline gives CDR1 SGHAT, CDR2 FQNNGV. The CDR3 region is CASSLQQGADTQYF. CDR3 coding DNA: TGTGCCAGCAGCTTACAACAGGGGGCAGATACGCAGTATTTT.

This clone was detected once. The chain uses TRBV4-2 and TRBJ1-1; no reliable D call. The CDR3 is 13 residues long. CDR1 LGHNA and CDR2 YNFKEQ come from the germline V gene. The V end was cut by 5 bases, the J end by 2 bases, with 9 bases between. CDR3 in amino acids: CASSVWTNTEAFF. In DNA form, the CDR3 reads TGTGCCAGCAGCGTTTGGACCAACACTGAAGCTTTCTTT.

About this clone itself: At the DNA level, this CDR3 is encoded by other sequences in the same sample as well. This rearrangement joins TRBV9 to TRBJ2-7; the D is unclear. Germline CDR1 is SGDLS and CDR2 is YYNGEE. The CDR3 covers 15 residues. Trimming removed 0 bases at V and 0 bases at J, with 10 bases between. The CDR3 sequence: CASSVGWSSSYEQYF. The CDR3 bases are TGTGCCAGCAGCGTAGGCTGGTCGAGCTCCTACGAGCAGTACTTC.

This chain connects TRBV3-1 (or the pseudogene TRBV3-2) to TRBJ1-1; D unclear. From germline, CDR1 is LGHDT and CDR2 YNNKEL (reference sequence). The CDR3 runs 13 residues. Trimming took 6 bases from V and 1 from J, leaving 9 bases between them. Written as DNA, the CDR3 is TGTGCCAGCAGGGCCCTTACGAACACTGAAGCTTTCTTT. This translates into CASRALTNTEAFF.

The chain joins TRBV2 to TRBJ2-3; D is undetermined. V shed 6 bases and J shed 6 bases, with 10 bases lying between them. The CDR3 spans 12 residues. Germline V CDR1 and CDR2: SNHLY, FYNNEI. Here the CDR3 reads CASRGLADTQYF. CDR3 nucleotides: TGTGCCAGCAGGGGCCTGGCGGATACGCAGTATTTT.

This chain links TRBV6-1 with TRBJ1-4; tentative D call: TRBD1 (6 bases). Germline V gene sequence: CDR1 MNHNS, CDR2 SASEGT. The CDR3 spans 15 residues. Between the trimmed V and J ends, which lost 2 bases and 3 bases, there was a span of 10 bases. The CDR3 is CASSENGQSNEKLFF. CDR3 nucleotides: TGTGCCAGCAGTGAAAATGGACAGTCTAATGAAAAACTGTTTTTT.

V is TRBV6-5 and J is TRBJ1-4; 8 positions agree with TRBD1. After removal of 6 bases from V and 8 bases from J, the junction contained 8 bases not matched to a gene. Germline lookup yields CDR1 MNHEY and CDR2 SVGAGI. CDR3 length: 14 amino acids. CDR3 sequence reads: CASRPGQGNEKLFF. CDR3 DNA sequence: TGTGCCAGCAGACCCGGACAGGGAAACGAAAAACTGTTTTTT.